Following are 13 T cell receptor beta chains from one sample sequenced in a study of PD-L1 blockade in urothelial cancer. TCRdb's copy holds only in-frame clones and misses some; the assay was immunoSEQ multiplex PCR. The sample yields 40,000 to 45,000 clones, roughly 82% seen once. This material consisted of PBMCs, taken around atezolizumab (anti-PD-L1) treatment. These receptors came from a man between 65 and 79 years old with urothelial cancer.

The rearrangement joins TRBV5-8 to TRBJ2-2; TRBD2 is a possible D gene (5 bases). CDR3 length equals 14 residues. Trimming pared 6 bases from V and 6 bases from J, leaving 15 bases between. Germline CDR1 reads SGHTS; CDR2 reads YDEGEE. CDR3 region: CASIRLPSSGELFF. The CDR3, as DNA: TGTGCCAGCATCCGGCTCCCTAGCTCCGGGGAGCTGTTTTTT. Looking up the rest from reference TRBV5-8 and TRBJ2-2 gives the full variable domain: EAGVTQSPTHLIKTRGQQATLRCSPISGHTSVYWYQQALGLGLQFLLWYDEGEERNRGNFPPRFSGRQFPNYSSELNVNALELEDSALYLCASIRLPSSGELFFGEGSRLTVL.

The chain links TRBV5-6 to TRBJ2-7; D perhaps matches TRBD2 (5 bases). CDR1 is SGHDT and CDR2 is YYEEEE in the germline V gene. V was trimmed by 2 bases and J by 1 base, leaving 10 bases between them. The CDR3 is 14 amino acids. This CDR3 is CASSFIASSYEQYF. The CDR3 region has the DNA TGTGCCAGCAGCTTTATAGCGTCATCCTACGAGCAGTACTTC.

The rearrangement joins TRBV7-2 to TRBJ2-7, with 10 nucleotides matching TRBD2. The CDR3 runs to 17 residues. Trimming took 2 bases from V and 1 from J; bases not matched to a gene: 8. Germline V gives CDR1 SGHTA, CDR2 FQGNSA. The CDR3 DNA sequence: TGTGCCAGCAGCTTAAGGGGAGGGGGACTAGCGTCCTACGAGCAGTACTTC. This gives the protein CASSLRGGGLASYEQYF.

This clone was observed a handful of times. The rearrangement uses TRBV29-1 and TRBJ1-1; no definite D call. CDR3 length: 11 amino acids. The V and J ends lost 3 bases and 5 bases respectively, with 7 bases between them. Per germline, CDR1 SQVTM and CDR2 ANQGSEA. Here the CDR3 DNA reads TGCAGCGTTGATGAGGAGACTGAAGCTTTCTTT. Residues: CSVDEETEAFF.

This chain connects TRBV9 to TRBJ1-2, with a tentative D call TRBD1 (5 bases). Per germline, CDR1 SGDLS and CDR2 YYNGEE. The CDR3 runs 14 residues. Trimming stripped 0 bases from V and 4 bases from J, with 10 bases between. For the CDR3, the DNA is TGTGCCAGCAGCGTAGAGGTCGGGGGCTATGGCTACACCTTC. This gives the protein CASSVEVGGYGYTF.

V is TRBV2 and J is TRBJ2-1, with D perhaps matching TRBD2 (7 bases). Germline CDR1 reads SNHLY; CDR2 reads FYNNEI. V dropped 7 bases and J dropped 7 bases, with 23 bases sitting between them. This CDR3 has 16 amino acids. The CDR3 reads CASTLGAAGAGNEQFF. CDR3 bases: TGTGCCAGCACCCTTGGGGCCGCGGGGGCAGGGAATGAGCAGTTCTTC.

This clone was counted only a few times. At one boundary the junction diverges from the germline segment, which might be a read error. The chain recombines TRBV5-6 with TRBJ2-1, with 13 bases fitting TRBD2. Germline V gene data show CDR1 as SGHDT and CDR2 as YYEEEE. The CDR3 runs to 12 residues. CDR3 amino acids: CASSPTSGRDIF. The CDR3 DNA follows: TGTGCCAGCAGCCCCACTAGCGGGAGGGATATCTTC.

The chain links TRBV5-1 to TRBJ2-1, with TRBD2 identical over 7 bases. Germline values: CDR1 SGHRS, CDR2 YFSETQ. The trim removed 6 bases at V and 9 bases at J, leaving 12 bases unmatched. CDR3 length: 14 amino acids. As DNA, the CDR3 is TGCGCCAGCACCCTCCTGGCGGGAGTTCCTGAGCAGTTCTTC. This codes for CASTLLAGVPEQFF.

The V and J genes are TRBV5-5 and TRBJ1-5; D ambiguous. V was shortened by 0 bases and J by 4 bases, with 11 bases between the two germline ends. The germline V gene has CDR1 SGHKS and CDR2 YYEKEE (reference sequence). CDR3 length equals 15 residues. The CDR3 sequence: CASSLGVFPNQPQHF. CDR3 bases: TGTGCCAGCAGCTTGGGTGTCTTTCCTAATCAGCCCCAGCATTTT. Based on the CDR3 plus reference TRBV5-5 and TRBJ1-5, the full variable domain is DAGVTQSPTHLIKTRGQQVTLRCSPISGHKSVSWYQQVLGQGPQFIFQYYEKEERGRGNFPDRFSARQFPNYSSELNVNALLLGDSALYLCASSLGVFPNQPQHFGDGTRLSIL.

The rearrangement links TRBV19 to TRBJ1-1, with 7 bases fitting TRBD1. With V trimmed by 6 bases and J by 3 bases, 7 bases remained unmatched. CDR1 LNHDA and CDR2 SQIVND come from the germline V gene (reference sequence). CDR3 length: 14 amino acids. CDR3 nucleotides: TGTGCCAGTAGAAACGGACAGGAGGACACTGAAGCTTTCTTT. Translation gives CASRNGQEDTEAFF.

The DNA of the CDR3 is TGCGCCAGCAGCTCGGGGGGGATGGGGTACGAGCAGTACTTC. Protein product: CASSSGGMGYEQYF. The V call is TRBV5-1, the J call TRBJ2-7, with 8 bases that match TRBD2. CDR3 size: 14 residues. The germline gives CDR1 SGHRS, CDR2 YFSETQ. V shed 3 bases and J 4 bases; nucleotides not matched to a gene: 6.

The V call is TRBV19, the J call TRBJ1-5; a possible D gene is TRBD1 (6 bases). V gave up 7 bases and J gave up 3 bases, with 13 bases separating them. This CDR3 region has 14 residues. Germline lookup yields CDR1 LNHDA and CDR2 SQIVND (reference sequence). DNA for the CDR3: TGTGCCAGTAATTACAGGGACGACAATCAGCCCCAGCATTTT. Residues: CASNYRDDNQPQHF.

V and J are TRBV28 and TRBJ2-7; D is ambiguous. The CDR3 has 15 amino acids. In germline, CDR1 is MDHEN, CDR2 SYDVKM. V was clipped by 5 bases and J by 3 bases, with 17 bases between them. CDR3 in DNA: TGTGCCAGCAGTCTAGGTGGAGCCGGCGACTACGAGCAGTACTTC. Translated, it gives CASSLGGAGDYEQYF.